This is a list of T cell receptor beta chains from one sample in a study of T cell responses to AZD1222 COVID-19 vaccine. The protocol was immunoSEQ multiplex PCR, while the TCRdb copy is restricted to in-frame clones and leaves out a portion. The sample contains some 81,000 clones, around 84% of which appear only once. The specimen was peripheral blood, collected 28 days after the second AZD1222 dose. The source of these receptors is an adult who received the AZD1222 COVID-19 vaccine. Both conserved end residues are part of each CDR3. The D gene is left open where the match is weak.

v_call	j_call	d_call	cdr3_aa	cdr3_nt
TRBV5-4	TRBJ2-3	TRBD1	CASSTVGQAGTDTQYF	TGTGCCAGCAGCACCGTGGGACAGGCTGGCACAGATACGCAGTATTTT
TRBV30	TRBJ1-1	.	CAWSVAGGAFF	TGTGCCTGGAGTGTCGCAGGTGGAGCTTTCTTT
TRBV14	TRBJ1-1	.	CASSQVPERAEAFF	TGTGCCAGCAGCCAAGTTCCGGAAAGGGCTGAAGCTTTCTTT
TRBV3-1/TRBV3-2	TRBJ1-1	.	CASSLHRASTEAFF	TGTGCCAGCAGCCTTCACAGGGCCTCAACTGAAGCTTTCTTT
TRBV19	TRBJ1-5	.	CARSNFGDLNQPQHF	TGTGCCAGGAGCAACTTTGGGGACCTCAATCAGCCCCAGCATTTT
TRBV19	TRBJ1-1	.	CASSITGTGTEAFF	TGTGCCAGTAGTATCACAGGGACGGGCACTGAAGCTTTCTTT
TRBV6-6	TRBJ1-2	TRBD1	CASSSGTGPGYTF	TGTGCCAGCAGTTCCGGGACAGGGCCTGGCTACACCTTC
TRBV5-1	TRBJ2-5	.	CASSPGTQKETQYF	TGCGCCAGCAGCCCGGGGACACAGAAAGAGACCCAGTACTTC
TRBV27	TRBJ1-2	TRBD1	CASSSWDRGPYGYTF	TGTGCCAGCAGTTCCTGGGACAGGGGGCCCTATGGCTACACCTTT
TRBV5-1	TRBJ2-7	TRBD2	CASSLVLAGGPSYEQYF	TGCGCCAGCAGCTTGGTCCTAGCGGGGGGCCCCTCCTACGAGCAGTACTTC
TRBV18	TRBJ2-7	.	CASSPGSATSYEQYF	TGTGCCAGCTCTCCAGGCTCAGCCACTTCCTACGAGCAGTACTTC
TRBV5-1	TRBJ2-7	.	CASSLDVARGIVYEQYF	TGCGCCAGCAGCTTGGATGTCGCTCGGGGAATTGTATACGAGCAGTACTTC
TRBV2	TRBJ1-1	.	CASSETGDPLTEAFF	TGTGCCAGCAGTGAAACCGGGGACCCGCTCACTGAAGCTTTCTTT
TRBV5-1	TRBJ2-7	.	CASSLLSGLSYEQYF	TGCGCCAGCAGCTTGCTTTCCGGACTCTCCTACGAGCAGTACTTC
TRBV5-1	TRBJ1-2	TRBD1	CASSGQGDGYTF	TGCGCCAGCAGCGGACAGGGCGATGGCTACACCTTC
TRBV19	TRBJ1-1	.	CASSFTPALNTEAFF	TGTGCCAGTAGTTTCACCCCGGCCCTTAACACTGAAGCTTTCTTT
TRBV14	TRBJ2-3	.	CASSQGGSTDTQYF	TGTGCCAGCAGCCAAGGGGGGAGCACAGATACGCAGTATTTT
TRBV7-7	TRBJ2-5	.	CAIGQAGGQETQYF	TGTGCTATCGGGCAGGCCGGGGGCCAAGAGACCCAGTACTTC
TRBV6-5	TRBJ2-3	.	CASSYSQVPTDTQYF	TGTGCCAGCAGTTACTCACAGGTCCCCACAGATACGCAGTATTTT
TRBV3-1/TRBV3-2	TRBJ1-3	.	CASSQDREPYRNTIYF	TGTGCCAGCAGCCAAGATAGGGAGCCATATCGAAACACCATATATTTT